The clone carrying this TCR beta chain was observed at least ten times. Its antigen is currently unknown. Germline is not matched at one junction end, which may reflect a read error. Constant-segment primers were used for 5'RACE, and the resulting TCR alpha and TCR beta cDNA libraries carried sample barcodes and UMIs. TCRdb re-analysed the 5' RACE reads in MiXCR, keeping a single row per CDR3 protein. The data show around 320,000 distinct CDR3 sequences, with approximately 19% seen just once and roughly 20% held by the top ten. This specimen comes from a study of T-cell memory formation after mild COVID-19. Germline assignment: CDR1 MGHRA and CDR2 YSYEKL. The CDR3 contains 12 residues. Study-wide points: Cross-reactive memory appears to have joined, as suggested by some responding clones showing up in pre-infection memory.

The sequenced material came from PBMCs or a T cell subset sorted from them (not recorded which). The TCR comes from a man aged 18 to 30 who had mild COVID-19 (a few samples of this study predate the infection). Cell type and time point are not known. This chain links TRBV4-1 with TRBJ1-1, with 9 nucleotides matching TRBD1. The CDR3 region has the DNA TGCGCCAGCAGCCTCCAACAGGGGGCCGAGGTCTTT. This codes for CASSLQQGAEVF.